The clone carrying this T cell receptor (beta chain) occurred once. The repertoire was sequenced with immunoSEQ multiplex PCR; TCRdb's copy has only in-frame clones and lacks some. Among hundreds of thousands of clones listed, around three quarters were seen once. The source of the sample is a study of shared T cell receptors in the human thymus. There are 14 residues in the CDR3. Germline V gene data show CDR1 as SGHNT and CDR2 as YYREEE (reference sequence). Trimming stripped 4 bases from V and 1 base from J, with 11 bases between. These data also formed part of another study, on human thymus T cells. That source reports: Corrective surgery for congenital heart defects was being performed on the healthy Finnish infants who were the donors.

This TCR was recovered from a boy younger than two with a congenital heart defect. The source material was thymocytes. This sequence joins TRBV5-4 and TRBJ1-1; no clear D gene. CDR3 in amino acids: CASSPQAGNTEAFF. DNA for the CDR3: TGTGCCAGCAGCCCCCAGGCGGGGAACACTGAAGCTTTCTTT.